Presented here are 30 T cell receptor beta chains from one specimen sequenced in a study of response to subunit inactivated influenza vaccine. MiXCR, applied by TCRdb to the RT-PCR reads, yields one record per CDR3 protein. Counted here are hundreds of thousands of distinct CDR3 sequences, around a sixth occurring once; the ten biggest clones make up roughly 12%. This specimen was PBMCs from blood, taken about 12 days after vaccination. These TCRs come from a man aged 45-65 years who received an inactivated influenza vaccine.

This clonotype appeared once. This rearrangement joins TRBV18 to TRBJ1-4, with D hard to call. The CDR3 is 13 amino acids. Trimming cost V 6 bases and J 7 bases, with 12 bases left between them. Germline values: CDR1 KGHSH, CDR2 LQKENI. CDR3 DNA sequence: TGTGCCAGCTCTCCGACCGGAGGTGAAAAACTGTTTTTT. The encoded protein is CASSPTGGEKLFF. The full variable domain, completed using reference TRBV18 and TRBJ1-4, is NAGVMQNPRHLVRRRGQEARLRCSPMKGHSHVYWYRQLPEEGLKFMVYLQKENIIDESGMPKERFSAEFPKEGPSILRIQQVVRGDSAAYFCASSPTGGEKLFFGSGTQLSVL.

The V call is TRBV5-4, the J call TRBJ2-5; TRBD2 matches at 9 bases. Germline lookup yields CDR1 SGHNT and CDR2 YYREEE (reference sequence). The trim removed 1 base at V and 0 bases at J, leaving 7 bases unmatched. There are 17 residues in the CDR3. CDR3 nucleotide sequence: TGTGCCAGCAGCTTGTTCACCCCTAGCGGGAACCAAGAGACCCAGTACTTC. Translation gives CASSLFTPSGNQETQYF.

This clonotype was seen more than once but under ten times. The chain uses TRBV6-1 and TRBJ2-5; TRBD2 agrees at 9 bases. Germline V gives CDR1 MNHNS, CDR2 SASEGT. The V and J ends lost 6 bases and 4 bases, in that order; junction bases with no gene match: 3. The CDR3 is 13 residues long. The CDR3 DNA reads TGTGCCAGCAGGGGACTAGCTGGAGAGACCCAGTACTTC. Translating it yields CASRGLAGETQYF.

In this sample, this clonotype turned up a few times. V gene TRBV9 combines with J gene TRBJ2-7; TRBD1 agrees at 9 bases. Germline values: CDR1 SGDLS, CDR2 YYNGEE. J lost 7 bases, V lost 3 bases, and 8 bases had no gene match. CDR3 length: 14 residues. CDR3 region: CASSGGQGASEQYF. The DNA of the CDR3 is TGTGCCAGCAGCGGGGGACAGGGAGCGAGTGAGCAGTACTTC. The whole variable domain, remainder taken from reference TRBV9 and TRBJ2-7, is DSGVTQTPKHLITATGQRVTLRCSPRSGDLSVYWYQQSLDQGLQFLIQYYNGEERAKGNILERFSAQQFPDLHSELNLSSLELGDSALYFCASSGGQGASEQYFGPGTRLTVT.

The count of this clonotype is one. The chain is built from TRBV11-2 and TRBJ2-7; a possible D gene is TRBD2 (6 bases). Trimming took off 1 base at V and 2 bases at J, with 12 bases between the two ends. This CDR3 contains 15 residues. The germline V gene encodes CDR1 SGHAT and CDR2 FQNNGV. This CDR3 reads CASSLGGALTYEQYF. CDR3 in DNA: TGTGCCAGCAGCTTAGGCGGGGCCTTAACCTACGAGCAGTACTTC.

The sample holds a few counts of this clonotype. V and J are TRBV4-3 and TRBJ2-7, with D maybe TRBD1 (6 bases). With 0 bases removed from V and 0 bases from J, the gap between germline ends came to 12 bases. CDR1 is LGHNA, CDR2 YSLEER, per germline. The CDR3 totals 16 residues. The CDR3, as DNA: TGCGCCAGCAGCCAAGATTACGACAGGATCTCCTACGAGCAGTACTTC. This codes for CASSQDYDRISYEQYF.

The rearrangement links TRBV4-2 to TRBJ1-6; 8 bases are a match to TRBD1. The V gene end was trimmed by 0 bases and the J gene end by 9 bases; junction bases not matched to a gene: 10. The CDR3 is 17 amino acids. Germline V CDR1 and CDR2: LGHNA, YNFKEQ. CDR3 in amino acids: CASSQDEVTGGASPLHF. CDR3 nucleotides: TGTGCCAGCAGCCAAGATGAAGTCACAGGGGGAGCTTCACCCCTCCACTTT.

V gene TRBV3-1 combines with J gene TRBJ2-7, with a weak D call TRBD2 (6 bases). The ends were cut back, 7 bases at V and 5 bases at J, with 15 bases in the middle. The germline gives CDR1 LGHDT, CDR2 YNNKEL (reference sequence). This CDR3 region has 13 residues. The CDR3 is CASMGGKNNEQYF. The CDR3, as DNA: TGTGCCAGCATGGGCGGGAAGAATAACGAGCAGTACTTC.

The chain links TRBV5-5 to TRBJ1-1, with a tentative D call TRBD1 (5 bases). Germline V CDR1 and CDR2: SGHKS, YYEKEE (reference sequence). The germline V and J ends were trimmed by 3 bases and 4 bases, with 13 bases remaining between them. The CDR3 extends over 14 amino acids. As DNA, the CDR3 is TGTGCCAGCAGCTGGGGGGTGACAACCACTGAAGCTTTCTTT. The encoded protein is CASSWGVTTTEAFF.

This clonotype was seen only a few times. The chain is built from TRBV7-2 and TRBJ2-2; no clear D. Trimming left V 5 bases short and J 8 bases short, with 15 bases between. Germline CDR1 and CDR2: SGHTA and FQGNSA. The CDR3 covers 14 residues. The CDR3 nucleotides are TGTGCCAGCAGCCTGGACCCCAGTGGTGGGGAGCTGTTTTTT. Protein: CASSLDPSGGELFF.

The chain uses TRBV7-3 and TRBJ2-1, with 9 bases lining up with TRBD2. Germline assignment: CDR1 SGHTA and CDR2 FQGTGA. The V gene end was trimmed by 1 base and the J gene end by 7 bases; junction bases not matched to a gene: 8. The CDR3 spans 16 residues. Here the CDR3 DNA reads TGTGCCAGCAGCTTAATTCCCCTAGCGGGAAGGAATGAGCAGTTCTTC. Protein sequence: CASSLIPLAGRNEQFF.

In its sample, this clonotype was seen a few times. The chain uses TRBV7-2 and TRBJ1-1, with D possibly matching TRBD1 (5 bases). The CDR3 totals 13 residues. Germline V gene sequence: CDR1 SGHTA, CDR2 FQGNSA. V was trimmed by 7 bases and J by 7 bases, leaving 16 bases between them. The CDR3 is CASTLRGSFEAFF. As DNA, the CDR3 is TGTGCCAGCACCCTAAGGGGATCCTTTGAAGCTTTCTTT.

The chain couples TRBV20-1 to TRBJ2-5; 10 nucleotides match TRBD2. The CDR3 has 14 amino acids. V lost 7 bases, J lost 4 bases, and 9 bases stayed unmatched. Germline-derived CDR1 and CDR2 are DFQATT and SNEGSKA (reference sequence). The CDR3 DNA is TGCAGTGGTGAGCGGGAGGGCGTTAGAGAGACCCAGTACTTC. This gives the protein CSGEREGVRETQYF.

This clonotype was recorded a few times. V usage is TRBV19 and J usage is TRBJ2-2; D not resolved. This CDR3 has 14 residues. The V end lost 6 bases, the J end lost 5 bases, and 13 bases lay between the germline ends. Germline assignment: CDR1 LNHDA and CDR2 SQIVND (reference sequence). In DNA form, the CDR3 reads TGTGCCAGTAGCTCACTAACGGAGACCGGGGAGCTGTTTTTT. Protein: CASSSLTETGELFF.

This clonotype has more than one count but fewer than ten. The V call is TRBV15, the J call TRBJ1-2, with D tentatively TRBD1 (5 bases). Trimming left V 1 base short and J 0 bases short, with 9 bases between. The CDR3 has 15 residues. Germline CDR1 and CDR2: LNHNV and YYDKDF (reference sequence). CDR3 sequence reads: CATSRVTGANYGYTF. As DNA, the CDR3 is TGTGCCACCAGCAGAGTTACAGGAGCTAACTATGGCTACACCTTC.

This rearrangement joins TRBV20-1 to TRBJ2-4, with D perhaps TRBD1 (6 bases). Germline CDR1 reads DFQATT; CDR2 reads SNEGSKA (reference sequence). The CDR3 spans 13 residues. The V end was cut by 6 bases, the J end by 4 bases, with 13 bases between. CDR3: CSAEGTWKNIQYF. The DNA for the CDR3 is TGCAGTGCCGAGGGGACATGGAAAAACATTCAGTACTTC.

At least ten counts were recorded for this clonotype. CDR3 region: CSVVLRIVNEQFF. The CDR3 DNA reads as TGCAGCGTTGTCTTAAGAATCGTCAATGAGCAGTTCTTC. This chain joins TRBV29-1 and TRBJ2-1; D remains unclear. The CDR3 has 13 residues. Germline V gene data show CDR1 as SQVTM and CDR2 as ANQGSEA. The V gene lost 4 bases and the J gene lost 6 bases, with 13 bases spanning the gap.

This chain uses TRBV4-2 with TRBJ1-4; tentative D call: TRBD1 (5 bases). Germline V CDR1 and CDR2: LGHNA, YNFKEQ. V shed 1 base and J shed 4 bases, with 7 bases lying between them. This CDR3 spans 14 amino acids. The CDR3 region has the DNA TGTGCCAGCAGCCAAGGAGGGGATAATGAAAAACTGTTTTTT. Translation: CASSQGGDNEKLFF.

The sample holds a few counts of this clonotype. This chain links TRBV10-3 with TRBJ2-3; D not certain. V was pared by 2 bases and J by 0 bases, with 6 bases between. The CDR3 length is 14 residues. Per germline, CDR1 ENHRY and CDR2 SYGVKD. In DNA, the CDR3 is TGTGCCATCAGTGAGGAAGCTAGCACAGATACGCAGTATTTT. Protein product: CAISEEASTDTQYF.

The chain combines TRBV30 with TRBJ2-1, with a weak D call TRBD2 (5 bases). From germline, CDR1 is GTSNPN and CDR2 SVGIG (reference sequence). The ends were cut back, 0 bases at V and 9 bases at J, with 12 bases in the middle. The CDR3 has 13 amino acids. The chain's CDR3 is CAWSVYGVFEQFF. The CDR3 DNA follows: TGTGCCTGGAGTGTATACGGGGTGTTTGAGCAGTTCTTC.

This clonotype was counted a few times. The chain employs TRBV7-7 and TRBJ2-1; the match to TRBD1 covers 10 bases. V was clipped by 5 bases and J by 9 bases; unmatched bases: 7. The germline gives CDR1 SSHAT, CDR2 FNYEAQ (reference sequence). The CDR3 spans 14 residues. The CDR3 loop is CASSAGQGIGEQFF. Here the CDR3 DNA reads TGTGCCAGCAGCGCGGGACAGGGGATTGGTGAGCAGTTCTTC.

Many counts were recorded for this clonotype. The chain has TRBV12-3 or TRBV12-4 and TRBJ2-1, with D maybe TRBD2 (6 bases). This CDR3 is 13 amino acids long. V was trimmed by 3 bases and J by 10 bases, leaving 13 bases between them. The CDR3 is CASSLGYAGEQFF. CDR3 in DNA: TGTGCCAGCAGTTTGGGGTACGCGGGGGAGCAGTTCTTC.

In its sample, this clonotype was seen a few times. The chain employs TRBV7-9 and TRBJ1-5; D gene ambiguous. V was clipped by 4 bases and J by 0 bases, with 7 bases between them. The germline gives CDR1 SEHNR, CDR2 FQNEAQ (reference sequence). This CDR3 is built from 14 residues. CDR3 DNA: TGTGCCAGCAGCTCGTTCAATAGCAATCAGCCCCAGCATTTT. Its protein product is CASSSFNSNQPQHF. The whole variable domain, remainder taken from reference TRBV7-9 and TRBJ1-5, is DTGVSQNPRHKITKRGQNVTFRCDPISEHNRLYWYRQTLGQGPEFLTYFQNEAQLEKSRLLSDRFSAERPKGSFSTLEIQRTEQGDSAMYLCASSSFNSNQPQHFGDGTRLSIL.

This rearrangement joins TRBV5-5 to TRBJ2-7; TRBD1 matches at 7 bases. The junction had 9 bases not matched to a gene; V was cut back by 9 bases and J by 3 bases. Germline assignment: CDR1 SGHKS and CDR2 YYEKEE (reference sequence). The CDR3 runs 13 residues. CDR3 residues: CAMGLGQSYEQYF. The CDR3 nucleotides read TGTGCCATGGGCTTGGGACAGAGCTACGAGCAGTACTTC.

This clonotype was detected many times. The genes are TRBV12-3 or TRBV12-4 and TRBJ2-3; D is ambiguous. The CDR3 runs to 11 residues. Deletions cut 8 bases from V and 6 bases from J, with 9 bases between. The CDR3 sequence: CASGRLDTQYF. CDR3 DNA sequence: TGTGCCAGCGGACGGCTTGATACGCAGTATTTT.

This clonotype was seen only a few times. The chain recombines TRBV29-1 with TRBJ2-5; D gene ambiguous. The V gene's germline CDR1 is SQVTM and CDR2 ANQGSEA. The CDR3 spans 14 residues. Trimming pared 4 bases from V and 2 bases from J, leaving 14 bases between. In DNA form, the CDR3 reads TGCAGCGTTGCCGGACCAGGACGACAAGAGACCCAGTACTTC. Translated: CSVAGPGRQETQYF.

The chain combines TRBV5-6 with TRBJ2-3; D is undetermined. Germline V gives CDR1 SGHDT, CDR2 YYEEEE. Deletions cut 4 bases from V and 3 bases from J, with 18 bases between. The CDR3 is 16 residues long. This CDR3 reads CASSTPRRAVTDTQYF. As DNA, the CDR3 is TGTGCCAGCAGCACCCCCCGTCGTGCGGTTACAGATACGCAGTATTTT.

This chain joins TRBV7-9 and TRBJ2-7, with D tentatively TRBD1 (6 bases). The CDR3 spans 12 residues. V was clipped by 4 bases and J by 7 bases, with 11 bases between them. CDR1 is SEHNR and CDR2 is FQNEAQ in the germline V gene (reference sequence). The CDR3 nucleotides read TGTGCCAGCAGCTCGGCAGGGGAAGAGCAGTACTTC. It encodes CASSSAGEEQYF.

CDR3 residues: CASSFRGGDTEAFF. CDR3 DNA: TGTGCCAGCAGTTTTAGAGGGGGTGACACTGAAGCTTTCTTT. The chain couples TRBV12-3 or TRBV12-4 to TRBJ1-1, with D tentatively TRBD1 (6 bases). The V end lost 3 bases, the J end lost 3 bases, and 11 bases lay between the germline ends. CDR3 length: 14 amino acids.

This clonotype occurred a few times. The genes are TRBV10-3 and TRBJ2-3, with 13 bases that match TRBD2. The V gene's germline CDR1 is ENHRY and CDR2 SYGVKD. The V segment lost 4 bases and the J segment 5 bases; nucleotides outside the gene matches: 3. This CDR3 is built from 15 residues. The CDR3: CAISGLAGGQDTQYF. The CDR3 nucleotides read TGTGCCATCAGTGGACTAGCGGGAGGACAAGATACGCAGTATTTT.